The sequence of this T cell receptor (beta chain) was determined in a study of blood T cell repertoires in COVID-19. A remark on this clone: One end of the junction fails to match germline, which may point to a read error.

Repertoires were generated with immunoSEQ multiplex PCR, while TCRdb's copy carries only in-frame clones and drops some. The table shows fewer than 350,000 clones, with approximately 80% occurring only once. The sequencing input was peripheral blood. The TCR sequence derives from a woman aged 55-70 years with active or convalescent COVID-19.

The CDR3: CASSRDRDSYNEQFF. The CDR3 nucleotides read TGTGCTAGCAGCCGAGACAGGGATTCCTACAATGAGCAGTTCTTC. The chain couples TRBV7-7 to TRBJ2-1; 7 bases match TRBD1. CDR3 length equals 15 residues. CDR1 SSHAT and CDR2 FNYEAQ come from the germline V gene (reference sequence).